These 9 T cell receptor beta chains came from one sample sequenced in a study of blood T cell repertoires in COVID-19. Assay used: immunoSEQ multiplex PCR; TCRdb lists only in-frame clones, some missing. The sample shows about 370,000 clones, more than 80% of them seen only once. Sequencing used peripheral blood. These TCRs come from a woman in her twenties or thirties with COVID-19, enrolled during active disease.

The table lists this clone with a count of one. The chain recombines TRBV18 with TRBJ2-7; D gene ambiguous. V lost 3 bases and J lost 0, with 3 bases in between. The CDR3 loop spans 12 amino acids. CDR1 and CDR2 (germline): KGHSH, LQKENI. The CDR3 nucleotides read TGTGCCAGCTCACCGAGCTCCTACGAGCAGTACGTC. This codes for CASSPSSYEQYV.

This clone showed up just once. This chain links TRBV9 with TRBJ1-4; D is uncertain. The V end lost 0 bases, the J end lost 7 bases, and 16 bases lay between the germline ends. The CDR3 is 16 residues long. Germline V gives CDR1 SGDLS, CDR2 YYNGEE. The CDR3: CASSVGLDTFGEKLFF. The CDR3 nucleotides read TGTGCCAGCAGCGTAGGGCTCGACACATTTGGTGAAAAACTGTTTTTT.

The gene calls are TRBV7-9 and TRBJ2-7; the match to TRBD1 covers 8 bases. Trimming at V came to 0 bases and at J to 7 bases, leaving 5 bases not matched to a gene. The CDR3 extends over 14 amino acids. Germline V gives CDR1 SEHNR, CDR2 FQNEAQ (reference sequence). Here the CDR3 DNA reads TGTGCCAGCAGCTTAGCGCGAGACAGGGGAGAGCAGTACTTC. Protein sequence: CASSLARDRGEQYF.

This clone was picked up a small number of times. The CDR3 coding sequence is TGTGCCAGCAGTGAAGCGGGGACAGCGATCAATCAGCCCCAGCATTTT. It encodes CASSEAGTAINQPQHF. This rearrangement joins TRBV2 to TRBJ1-5, with TRBD1 identical over 7 bases. The V gene end was trimmed by 0 bases and the J gene end by 3 bases; junction bases not matched to a gene: 5. The CDR3 contains 16 residues. Germline-derived CDR1 and CDR2 are SNHLY and FYNNEI.

The V call is TRBV6-5, the J call TRBJ1-2; 9 nucleotides align to TRBD1. V lost 6 bases and J lost 5; bases outside the gene matches: 4. The V gene's germline CDR1 is MNHEY and CDR2 SVGAGI. The CDR3 has 13 residues. CDR3 sequence: CASRETGGYGYTF. The CDR3, as DNA: TGTGCCAGCAGGGAGACAGGGGGGTATGGCTACACCTTC.

This chain uses TRBV5-6 with TRBJ2-5; D not resolved. Per germline, CDR1 SGHDT and CDR2 YYEEEE. Trimming left V 4 bases short and J 0 bases short, with 16 bases between. CDR3 length equals 16 residues. The CDR3 sequence is CASSRLVGLNQETQYF. The CDR3 bases are TGTGCCAGCAGCCGTCTGGTGGGCCTGAACCAAGAGACCCAGTACTTC. Full variable domain (remainder filled in from reference TRBV5-6 and TRBJ2-5): DAGVTQSPTHLIKTRGQQVTLRCSPKSGHDTVSWYQQALGQGPQFIFQYYEEEERQRGNFPDRFSGHQFPNYSSELNVNALLLGDSALYLCASSRLVGLNQETQYFGPGTRLLVL.

CDR3 sequence (DNA): TGTGCCAGCAGCGCGGAACCGGGACAGGGAATACTACCCTATGGCTACACCTTC. Translated, it gives CASSAEPGQGILPYGYTF. The rearrangement uses TRBV5-4 and TRBJ1-2; 9 bases are a match to TRBD1. Germline CDR1 is SGHNT and CDR2 is YYREEE (reference sequence). V trimming: 4 bases; J trimming: 4 bases; junction bases outside the gene matches: 17. The CDR3 length is 18 residues.

The rearrangement links TRBV19 to TRBJ1-1; 8 positions match TRBD1. This CDR3 spans 14 amino acids. V lost 6 bases and J lost 8; bases outside the gene matches: 11. CDR1 and CDR2 from the germline V gene are LNHDA and SQIVND (reference sequence). This CDR3 reads CASSTATRDREAFF. The CDR3 DNA reads TGTGCCAGTAGCACTGCCACTAGGGACAGGGAAGCTTTCTTT.

Comments on this clone: At one of its ends the junction is not consistent with the germline gene, which may arise from a read error. This specimen includes other DNA sequences encoding the same CDR3. V usage is TRBV18 and J usage is TRBJ2-5; 7 bases align to TRBD1. Germline V gene data show CDR1 as KGHSH and CDR2 as LQKENI. The CDR3 length is 17 residues. The CDR3 reads CASSPLGTESPQETQYF. As DNA, the CDR3 is TGTGCCAGTTCACCACTCGGGACAGAATCCCCCCAAGAGACCCAGTACTTC.